The 22 T cell receptor beta chains reported below all come from one sample, sequenced in a study of T cell responses to AZD1222 COVID-19 vaccine. Assay: immunoSEQ multiplex PCR; the TCRdb copy retains only in-frame clones and omits some. In the table there are some 140,000 clones, under 95% of which are singletons. The sample in question was peripheral blood, obtained on day 0 of AZD1222 vaccination. The receptors derive from an adult in good health.

The chain employs TRBV19 and TRBJ2-3; TRBD2 matches 14 bases. CDR1 and CDR2 from the germline V gene are LNHDA and SQIVND (reference sequence). The length of the CDR3 is 13 residues. With V trimmed by 8 bases and J by 8 bases, 3 bases remained unmatched. This CDR3 is CASGGLAGGTQYF. In DNA form, the CDR3 reads TGTGCCAGTGGAGGACTAGCGGGAGGTACGCAGTATTTT.

The genes are TRBV11-1 and TRBJ2-2; 10 positions match TRBD1. CDR3 size: 16 residues. CDR1 is SGHAT, CDR2 FQDESV, per germline (reference sequence). V lost 0 bases, J lost 11 bases, and 9 bases stayed unmatched. CDR3 nucleotides: TGTGCCAGCAGCTTAGCGCGGAGACAGGGGGCCCGAGAGCTGTTTTTT. Amino acids: CASSLARRQGARELFF.

A single count supports this clone. The gene calls are TRBV5-6 and TRBJ2-5, with unresolved D. The V end lost 0 bases, the J end lost 1 base, and 13 bases lay between the germline ends. Looked up from germline, CDR1 is SGHDT and CDR2 is YYEEEE. CDR3 length: 16 residues. CDR3 loop: CASSLGVGSAQETQYF. The CDR3 nucleotides read TGTGCCAGCAGCTTGGGTGTAGGGTCAGCCCAAGAGACCCAGTACTTC.

V is TRBV9 and J is TRBJ1-1, with a weak D call TRBD1 (6 bases). Trimming took off 5 bases at V and 3 bases at J, with 11 bases between the two ends. This CDR3 is built from 13 residues. The germline CDR1 and CDR2 sequences are SGDLS and YYNGEE. The CDR3 nucleotides are TGTGCCAGCAGGGGGGGGCAGGACACTGAAGCTTTCTTT. This translates into CASRGGQDTEAFF.

V is TRBV10-1 and J is TRBJ2-7; D might be TRBD1 or TRBD2, each matching 5 bases. Trimming stripped 4 bases from V and 0 bases from J, with 13 bases between. The germline V gene has CDR1 WNHNN and CDR2 SYGVQD (reference sequence). CDR3 length: 15 residues. The CDR3 region is CASSALRESSYEQYF. The DNA for the CDR3 is TGCGCCAGCAGTGCCCTCAGGGAGAGCTCCTACGAGCAGTACTTC.

The chain links TRBV19 to TRBJ1-1; 7 positions match TRBD1. Germline loops: CDR1 LNHDA, CDR2 SQIVND (reference sequence). The CDR3 loop spans 12 amino acids. V shed 7 bases and J 5 bases; nucleotides not matched to a gene: 4. CDR3 sequence (DNA): TGTGCCAGTACCAAGGGGGCGACTGAAGCTTTCTTT. Its protein product is CASTKGATEAFF.

In this sample, this clone turned up once. The chain has TRBV27 and TRBJ1-1; D uncertain. V lost 6 bases and J 3 bases, leaving 11 bases between the germline ends. Germline V gene data show CDR1 as MNHEY and CDR2 as SMNVEV (reference sequence). This CDR3 has 13 residues. The CDR3 nucleotides read TGTGCCAGCAGACGAAACAGTTACACTGAAGCTTTCTTT. It codes for CASRRNSYTEAFF.

In its sample, this clone was seen a few times. The DNA is left out, because the CDR3 cannot be placed on it with certainty; the CDR3 is given as TCRdb lists it. CDR3 region: CASSISLDSSTDTQYF. This chain links TRBV9 with TRBJ2-3; no DNA check was done on the table's D call, TRBD1. The CDR3 is made up of 16 amino acids, end residues included. The germline V gene encodes CDR1 SGDLS and CDR2 YYNGEE.

This chain links TRBV12-3 or TRBV12-4 with TRBJ2-1; D is unclear. V gave up 6 bases and J gave up 9 bases, with 12 bases separating them. The CDR3 spans 12 residues. Written as DNA, the CDR3 is TGTGCCAGCAGGGTGGGTACCCTTGAGCAGTTCTTC. Amino acids: CASRVGTLEQFF.

V gene TRBV15 combines with J gene TRBJ1-2; D is uncertain. V lost 0 bases to trimming and J lost 4 bases, with 9 bases between them. The germline V gene has CDR1 LNHNV and CDR2 YYDKDF (reference sequence). This CDR3 has 14 residues. CDR3 coding DNA: TGTGCCACCAGCAGAGATGCAGGCGGCTATGGCTACACCTTC. Protein: CATSRDAGGYGYTF.

This rearrangement joins TRBV28 to TRBJ1-3, with TRBD1 as a possible D gene (6 bases). This CDR3 region has 15 residues. Trimming took off 4 bases at V and 4 bases at J, with 14 bases between the two ends. Germline assignment: CDR1 MDHEN and CDR2 SYDVKM. The CDR3 region is CASSSQGKGGNTIYF. In nucleotides, the CDR3 is TGTGCCAGCAGTTCCCAGGGGAAGGGAGGAAACACCATATATTTT.

The V gene is TRBV19, the J gene TRBJ2-1; possible D gene TRBD2, 6 bases. Germline V CDR1 and CDR2: LNHDA, SQIVND (reference sequence). Trimming removed 8 bases from V and 4 bases from J, with 12 bases in between. The CDR3 contains 13 residues. The CDR3 sequence: CASSSGPYNEQFF. The CDR3 nucleotides are TGTGCCAGTTCAAGCGGGCCTTACAATGAGCAGTTCTTC. Full variable domain (outside the CDR3, taken from reference TRBV19 and TRBJ2-1): DGGITQSPKYLFRKEGQNVTLSCEQNLNHDAMYWYRQDPGQGLRLIYYSQIVNDFQKGDIAEGYSVSREKKESFPLTVTSAQKNPTAFYLCASSSGPYNEQFFGPGTRLTVL.

The chain links TRBV7-9 to TRBJ2-3; D is possibly TRBD2 (5 bases). With 2 bases removed from V and 0 bases from J, the gap between germline ends came to 9 bases. The germline CDR1 and CDR2 sequences are SEHNR and FQNEAQ (reference sequence). The CDR3 totals 15 residues. As DNA, the CDR3 is TGTGCCAGCAGCTTAAACGGGGTCAGCACAGATACGCAGTATTTT. Protein product: CASSLNGVSTDTQYF.

This chain links TRBV9 with TRBJ2-7, with D maybe TRBD2 (5 bases). The CDR3 sequence is 12 residues long. The ends were cut back, 4 bases at V and 7 bases at J, with 12 bases in the middle. CDR1 SGDLS and CDR2 YYNGEE come from the germline V gene. CDR3 residues: CASSTPTGEQYF. The CDR3 DNA is TGTGCCAGCAGCACTCCTACGGGGGAGCAGTACTTC.

This clone was seen once. This sequence joins TRBV10-2 and TRBJ2-3; D gene unclear. V was shortened by 3 bases and J by 5 bases, with 15 bases between the two germline ends. Germline V gene sequence: CDR1 WSHSY, CDR2 SAAADI. This CDR3 has 15 amino acids. CDR3 bases: TGCGCCAGCAGTGAACGGTATATCCCTGGAGATACGCAGTATTTT. This translates into CASSERYIPGDTQYF.

The rearrangement links TRBV6-5 to TRBJ2-4, with D unresolved. This CDR3 spans 11 amino acids. The V end was cut by 7 bases, the J end by 8 bases, with 9 bases between. Per the germline V gene, CDR1 is MNHEY and CDR2 is SVGAGI. The DNA for the CDR3 is TGTGCCAGCACAGTGGTGGACATTCAGTACTTC. Translation: CASTVVDIQYF.

The V and J genes are TRBV3-1 (or the pseudogene TRBV3-2) and TRBJ2-1; perhaps D is TRBD1 or TRBD2 (5 bases each). Germline V CDR1 and CDR2: LGHDT, YNNKEL (reference sequence). The ends were cut back, 4 bases at V and 3 bases at J, with 10 bases in the middle. The CDR3 is 14 amino acids. The DNA of the CDR3 is TGTGCCAGCAGCCCATGGGGGTACTACAATGAGCAGTTCTTC. Translation gives CASSPWGYYNEQFF.

This clone was seen only once. The chain links TRBV29-1 to TRBJ2-5, with D possibly called TRBD1 or TRBD2 (5 bases each). V dropped 6 bases and J dropped 0 bases, with 11 bases sitting between them. Per the germline V gene, CDR1 is SQVTM and CDR2 is ANQGSEA. The CDR3 sequence is 13 residues long. The CDR3 spells CSVERGYQETQYF. The DNA for the CDR3 is TGCAGCGTGGAGAGGGGTTACCAAGAGACCCAGTACTTC.

The chain combines TRBV5-4 with TRBJ1-2; 9 bases map to TRBD1. The CDR3 consists of 14 residues. Germline-derived CDR1 and CDR2 are SGHNT and YYREEE (reference sequence). V gave up 4 bases and J gave up 7 bases; unmatched junction bases: 8. CDR3 sequence (DNA): TGTGCCAGCAGCACCACAGGGGGCGCGGTTGGCTACACCTTC. Amino acid sequence: CASSTTGGAVGYTF. Combining the CDR3 with reference TRBV5-4 and TRBJ1-2 gives the whole variable domain ETGVTQSPTHLIKTRGQQVTLRCSSQSGHNTVSWYQQALGQGPQFIFQYYREEENGRGNFPPRFSGLQFPNYSSELNVNALELDDSALYLCASSTTGGAVGYTFGSGTRLTVV.

The rearrangement uses TRBV7-9 and TRBJ1-6; D perhaps matches TRBD1 (6 bases). With 5 bases removed from V and 6 bases from J, the gap between germline ends came to 14 bases. The CDR3 has 15 amino acids. Germline V gene data show CDR1 as SEHNR and CDR2 as FQNEAQ (reference sequence). The CDR3 nucleotides are TGTGCCAGCAGCCCGGGACACACTTCTAATTCACCCCTCCACTTT. As protein: CASSPGHTSNSPLHF. The whole variable domain, remainder taken from reference TRBV7-9 and TRBJ1-6, is DTGVSQNPRHKITKRGQNVTFRCDPISEHNRLYWYRQTLGQGPEFLTYFQNEAQLEKSRLLSDRFSAERPKGSFSTLEIQRTEQGDSAMYLCASSPGHTSNSPLHFGNGTRLTVT.

The V gene is TRBV9, the J gene TRBJ2-1; D possibly corresponds to TRBD1 (7 bases). The CDR3 extends over 16 amino acids. Germline CDR1 is SGDLS and CDR2 is YYNGEE. The germline V and J ends were trimmed by 0 bases and 6 bases, with 16 bases remaining between them. The CDR3 DNA reads TGTGCCAGCAGCGTAGCAGGGGGGACTGGCGGCAATGAGCAGTTCTTC. Translation gives CASSVAGGTGGNEQFF.

The chain recombines TRBV7-9 with TRBJ2-4; no clear D gene. The CDR3 is 13 residues long. From germline, CDR1 is SEHNR and CDR2 FQNEAQ (reference sequence). The V end was cut by 4 bases, the J end by 12 bases, with 16 bases between. The CDR3 is CASSSGGKINQYF. The CDR3 DNA follows: TGTGCCAGCAGCTCGGGCGGTAAAATTAATCAGTACTTC.